This T cell receptor beta chain was recorded in a study of control samples from healthy donors and cancer patients. The sample holds one count of this clone. Assay used: immunoSEQ multiplex PCR; TCRdb lists only in-frame clones, some missing. Of roughly 43,000 clones listed, 94% are singletons. This CDR3 spans 11 amino acids. Per germline, CDR1 MDHEN and CDR2 SYDVKM. V shed 2 bases and J shed 10 bases, with 6 bases lying between them. Specimen: blood. V usage is TRBV28 and J usage is TRBJ2-1; D gene uncertain. The clonotype was recovered from a man aged 60 to 75 in good health. The CDR3: CASSLRGEQFF. Here the CDR3 DNA reads TGTGCCAGCAGTTTACGAGGCGAGCAGTTCTTC.